Listed below are T cell receptor beta chains from one sample, sequenced in a study of T cells in Graves' hyperthyroidism and ophthalmopathy. Each CDR3 protein is one row after TCRdb ran MiXCR on the multiplex PCR reads. This sample carries about 50,000 distinct CDR3 sequences, around 50% of them seen once, and the ten largest clones take roughly 12%. The sample was blood. These receptors came from a woman aged 25 to 39 with Graves' ophthalmopathy. The CDR3 runs from the conserved cysteine through the conserved F or W. The D gene is left open where the match is weak. Size values are once, few and many counts, or a class for expanded clones, and some rows have none.

>-|TRBJ1-6|TRBV2|-
CASSAETLYNSPLHF
TGTGCCAGCAGTGCAGAGACCCTTTATAATTCACCCCTCCACTTT
>-|TRBJ1-3|TRBV20-1|-
CSARDIRGGTIYF
TGCAGTGCTAGAGATATCAGGGGCGGCACCATATATTTT
>-|TRBJ2-5|TRBV30|-
CAWSEGFRETQYF
TGTGCCTGGAGTGAGGGGTTTCGAGAGACCCAGTACTTC
>many|TRBJ2-5|TRBV27|TRBD2
CASSLVAGGPRETQYF
TGTGCCAGCAGTTTGGTAGCGGGAGGGCCCCGCGAGACCCAGTACTTC
>many|TRBJ1-4|TRBV29-1|-
CSVVLEGEKLFF
TGCAGCGTTGTACTAGAGGGTGAAAAACTGTTTTTT
>many|TRBJ1-5|TRBV12-3/TRBV12-4|TRBD1
CASSLDRDQPQHF
TGTGCCAGCAGTTTGGACAGGGATCAGCCCCAGCATTTT
>many|TRBJ2-1|TRBV9|TRBD1
CASSGTGGLNEQFF
TGTGCCAGCAGCGGGACAGGGGGCTTAAATGAGCAGTTCTTC
>many|TRBJ2-2|TRBV19|-
CASSISVHTGELFF
TGTGCCAGTAGTATTTCAGTGCACACCGGGGAGCTGTTTTTT
>-|TRBJ2-1|TRBV5-4|-
CASSFWAENEQFF
TGTGCCAGCAGCTTTTGGGCCGAGAATGAGCAGTTCTTC
>-|TRBJ1-2|TRBV27|-
CASSFAGNPYGYTF
TGTGCCAGCAGTTTCGCAGGGAACCCCTATGGCTACACCTTC
>-|TRBJ1-5|TRBV28|-
CASSFSVWAGMGNQPQHF
TGTGCCAGCAGTTTCTCGGTTTGGGCAGGTATGGGCAATCAGCCCCAGCATTTT
>many|TRBJ2-7|TRBV4-1|-
CASSQGSSSYEQYF
TGCGCCAGCAGCCAGGGATCGAGCTCCTACGAGCAGTACTTC
>many|TRBJ2-3|TRBV6-6|-
CASSYAGQATDTQYF
TGTGCCAGCAGTTACGCGGGACAAGCCACAGATACGCAGTATTTT
>few|TRBJ2-3|TRBV18|-
CASSEFVGDLTDTQYF
TGTGCCAGCTCAGAGTTCGTGGGGGACCTCACAGATACGCAGTATTTT
>medium-sized|TRBJ1-2|TRBV19|TRBD1
CASSVAGTGGYGYTF
TGTGCCAGTAGTGTAGCCGGGACAGGGGGCTATGGCTACACCTTC
>many|TRBJ2-7|TRBV13|-
CASSRTGTKTPYEQYF
TGTGCCAGCAGCAGAACCGGGACAAAAACTCCCTACGAGCAGTACTTC
>many|TRBJ1-2|TRBV3-1|-
CASSQGDGYTF
TGTGCCAGCAGCCAAGGAGATGGCTACACCTTC
>many|TRBJ1-5|TRBV7-6|-
CASSLDGVNQPQHF
TGTGCCAGCAGCTTAGATGGCGTTAATCAGCCCCAGCATTTT
>-|TRBJ1-5|TRBV7-6|-
CASSAGLAPETQHF
TGTGCCAGCAGCGCCGGACTAGCACCTGAGACCCAGCATTTT
>-|TRBJ2-6|TRBV28|TRBD2
CASSFLAGRSSGANVLTF
TGTGCCAGCAGTTTCTTAGCGGGACGGAGCTCTGGGGCCAACGTCCTGACTTTC
>-|TRBJ2-7|TRBV20-1|-
CSARDWAGTGYEQYF
TGCAGTGCTAGAGATTGGGCGGGGACGGGGTACGAGCAGTACTTC
>many|TRBJ2-3|TRBV9|TRBD2
CASSASGSTTDTQYF
TGTGCCAGCAGCGCCAGCGGGAGTACCACAGATACGCAGTATTTT
>-|TRBJ2-5|TRBV28|TRBD2
CAGSPGTSGGTRETQYF
TGTGCCGGCAGCCCCGGGACTAGCGGGGGGACGAGGGAGACCCAGTACTTC
>medium-sized|TRBJ1-6|TRBV4-2|-
CASSQGQENSPLHF
TGTGCCAGCAGCCAAGGTCAGGAGAATTCACCCCTCCACTTT
>many|TRBJ1-5|TRBV4-2|TRBD1
CASSQDRGDGQPQHF
TGTGCCAGCAGCCAAGACAGGGGGGACGGTCAGCCCCAGCATTTT
>few|TRBJ2-1|TRBV7-2|-
CASSLDGSYNEQFF
TGTGCCAGCAGCTTAGATGGCTCCTACAATGAGCAGTTCTTC
>many|TRBJ2-7|TRBV5-6|TRBD2
CASSLLIAGEYEQYF
TGTGCCAGCAGCTTGTTAATAGCGGGAGAGTACGAGCAGTACTTC
>-|TRBJ2-7|TRBV5-4|TRBD1
CANRPRTGREQYF
TGTGCCAACAGGCCTAGGACAGGGCGCGAGCAGTACTTC
>-|TRBJ2-1|TRBV9|TRBD1
CASSVPGQGAFSEQFF
TGTGCCAGCAGCGTACCGGGACAGGGAGCATTCAGTGAGCAGTTCTTC
>many|TRBJ2-3|TRBV5-1|TRBD1
CASSWGTGGSGDTQYF
TGCGCCAGCAGCTGGGGCACAGGGGGTAGCGGAGATACGCAGTATTTT
>-|TRBJ1-1|TRBV20-1|TRBD1
CSAPRQGGSGTEAFF
TGCAGTGCTCCTCGACAGGGGGGATCGGGCACTGAAGCTTTCTTT
>-|TRBJ1-1|TRBV18|TRBD1
CASSPVTGGYTEAFF
TGTGCCAGCTCACCGGTCACAGGGGGCTACACTGAAGCTTTCTTT
>many|TRBJ1-2|TRBV6-1|-
CASSEHPGYTF
TGTGCCAGCAGTGAGCACCCGGGCTACACCTTC
>many|TRBJ1-4|TRBV4-1|TRBD1
CASSQSAGTVNEKLFF
TGCGCCAGCAGCCAATCGGCCGGGACAGTGAATGAAAAACTGTTTTTT
>few|TRBJ2-1|TRBV27|TRBD2
CASSLYDRTRQFF
TGTGCCAGCAGTCTGTACGACCGGACTAGACAGTTCTTC
>many|TRBJ2-7|TRBV7-9|-
CASSVDGYEQYF
TGTGCCAGCAGCGTAGATGGGTACGAGCAGTACTTC
>many|TRBJ2-3|TRBV7-3|TRBD2
CASSPSGKDYTDTQYF
TGTGCCAGCAGCCCTAGCGGGAAGGATTACACAGATACGCAGTATTTT
>-|TRBJ2-1|TRBV7-3|TRBD2
CASSAGTRRGNEQFF
TGTGCCAGCAGCGCCGGGACTAGACGGGGCAATGAGCAGTTCTTC
>many|TRBJ2-1|TRBV6-6|-
CASSYSSTHNEQFF
TGTGCCAGCAGTTACTCGAGTACCCACAATGAGCAGTTCTTC
>-|TRBJ2-5|TRBV20-1|-
CSARSGGTQYF
TGCAGTGCTAGATCGGGCGGGACCCAGTACTTC
>medium-sized|TRBJ2-7|TRBV7-9|-
CASSFPPGVHSYEQYF
TGTGCCAGCAGCTTCCCGCCAGGGGTCCACTCCTACGAGCAGTACTTC
>many|TRBJ1-2|TRBV2|-
CASSGQVYMDGYTF
TGTGCCAGCAGTGGACAGGTTTATATGGATGGCTACACCTTC
>once|TRBJ2-5|TRBV5-4|TRBD1
CASSPKEGGGETQYF
TGTGCCAGCAGCCCAAAGGAAGGGGGCGGAGAGACCCAGTACTTC
>-|TRBJ2-7|TRBV7-2|-
CASSQRGTVYEQYF
TGTGCCAGCAGCCAAAGGGGGACGGTCTACGAGCAGTACTTC
>many|TRBJ2-7|TRBV12-3/TRBV12-4|TRBD2
CASSPRGGVLSYEQYF
TGTGCCAGCAGTCCCCGTGGGGGGGTGTTATCCTACGAGCAGTACTTC